Described below is a single T cell receptor (beta chain) sequence and its context. Its antigen is not identified. The record originates from a study of T cell responses to AZD1222 COVID-19 vaccine. Overall study results and limits: Close to half of spike-specific TCRs reportedly recognize unmutated variant regions. Repertoire sampling happened only post peak T cell response. Donors skewed white British and female; clonal diversity was possibly underestimated.

V dropped 1 base and J dropped 3 bases, with 9 bases sitting between them. Germline V gives CDR1 SEHNR, CDR2 FQNEAQ (reference sequence). CDR3 size: 15 residues. Assay: immunoSEQ multiplex PCR; the TCRdb copy retains only in-frame clones and omits some. Altogether roughly 120,000 clones are present, approximately 84% being singletons, with the ten largest covering 9.4%. The genes are TRBV7-9 and TRBJ1-4, with TRBD1 as a possible D gene (5 bases). This receptor was identified in an adult in good health. Sample: peripheral blood, taken on day 0 of AZD1222 vaccination. The CDR3 sequence is CASSLGVQANEKLFF. DNA for the CDR3: TGTGCCAGCAGCTTAGGGGTACAGGCTAATGAAAAACTGTTTTTT.